This section outlines one TCR beta chain sequence together with its context. Seattle researchers signed up patients amid active infection and tracked them longitudinally. Original processing notes: By means of reference gene primer amplification, nucleated cell counts were estimated. Produced via immunoSEQ multiplex PCR; TCRdb's table is partial and in-frame only. The V and J calls and clone size come from that table; D and trimming were worked out from the DNA. The data hold some 70,000 clones, with about 91% observed a single time. Trimming pared 0 bases from V and 6 bases from J, leaving 15 bases between. CDR1 and CDR2 from the germline V gene are SGHTS and YDEGEE. This CDR3 contains 15 residues. The entry originates in a study of blood T cell repertoires in COVID-19. The wider study: Sites across the United States, Italy and Spain contributed samples from acute and convalescent COVID-19. T cells, B-cell-depleted T cells, or PBMCs supplied cDNA or gDNA.

The sequence derives from a man in his forties with COVID-19, enrolled during active disease. J is TRBJ2-5 and V is TRBV5-8; D is possibly TRBD1 (6 bases). Material for sequencing was peripheral blood. CDR3 nucleotides: TGTGCCAGCAGCTTGGCCGTTGGGGGCCCAAAGACCCAGTACTTC. Translating it yields CASSLAVGGPKTQYF.